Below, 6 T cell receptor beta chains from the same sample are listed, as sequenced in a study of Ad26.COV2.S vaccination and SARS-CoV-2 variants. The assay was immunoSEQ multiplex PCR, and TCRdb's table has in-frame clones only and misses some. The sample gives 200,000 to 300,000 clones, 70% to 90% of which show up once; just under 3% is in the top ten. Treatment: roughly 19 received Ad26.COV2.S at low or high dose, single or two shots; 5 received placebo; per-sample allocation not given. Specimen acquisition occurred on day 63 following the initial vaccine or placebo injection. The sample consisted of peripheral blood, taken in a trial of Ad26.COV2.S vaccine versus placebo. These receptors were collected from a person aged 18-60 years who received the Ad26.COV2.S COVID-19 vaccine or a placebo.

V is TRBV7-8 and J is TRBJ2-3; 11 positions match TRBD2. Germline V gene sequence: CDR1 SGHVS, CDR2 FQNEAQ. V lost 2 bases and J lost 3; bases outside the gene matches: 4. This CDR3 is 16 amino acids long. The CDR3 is CASSLRGTSGTDTQYF. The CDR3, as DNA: TGTGCCAGCAGCTTAAGAGGGACTAGCGGAACAGATACGCAGTATTTT.

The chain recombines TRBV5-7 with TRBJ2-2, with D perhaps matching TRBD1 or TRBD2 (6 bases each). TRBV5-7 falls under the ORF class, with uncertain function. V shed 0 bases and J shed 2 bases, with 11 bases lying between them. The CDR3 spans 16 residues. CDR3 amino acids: CASSLAGAFNTGELFF. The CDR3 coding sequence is TGTGCCAGCAGCTTGGCGGGGGCATTCAACACCGGGGAGCTGTTTTTT.

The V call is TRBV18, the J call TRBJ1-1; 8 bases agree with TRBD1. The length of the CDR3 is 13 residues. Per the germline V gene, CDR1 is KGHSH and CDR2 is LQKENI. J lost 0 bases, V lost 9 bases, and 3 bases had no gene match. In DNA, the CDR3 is TGTGCCAGTGGGGACAGGTTGAACACTGAAGCTTTCTTT. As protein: CASGDRLNTEAFF. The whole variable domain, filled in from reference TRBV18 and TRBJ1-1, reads NAGVMQNPRHLVRRRGQEARLRCSPMKGHSHVYWYRQLPEEGLKFMVYLQKENIIDESGMPKERFSAEFPKEGPSILRIQQVVRGDSAAYFCASGDRLNTEAFFGQGTRLTVV.

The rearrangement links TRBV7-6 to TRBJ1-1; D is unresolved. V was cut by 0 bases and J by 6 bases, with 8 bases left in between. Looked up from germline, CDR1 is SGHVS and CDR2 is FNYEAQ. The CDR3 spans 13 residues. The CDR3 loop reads CASSLAGVSEAFF. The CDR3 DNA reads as TGTGCCAGCAGCTTAGCTGGGGTTTCTGAAGCTTTCTTT.

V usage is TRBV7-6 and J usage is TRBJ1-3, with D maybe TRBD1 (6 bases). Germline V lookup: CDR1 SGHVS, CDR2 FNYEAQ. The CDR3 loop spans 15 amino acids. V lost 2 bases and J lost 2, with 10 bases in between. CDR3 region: CASSLPQGTGNTIYF. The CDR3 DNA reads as TGTGCCAGCAGCTTACCACAGGGAACTGGAAACACCATATATTTT. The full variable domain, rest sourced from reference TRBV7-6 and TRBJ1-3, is GAGVSQSPRYKVTKRGQDVALRCDPISGHVSLYWYRQALGQGPEFLTYFNYEAQQDKSGLPNDRFSAERPEGSISTLTIQRTEQRDSAMYRCASSLPQGTGNTIYFGEGSWLTVV.

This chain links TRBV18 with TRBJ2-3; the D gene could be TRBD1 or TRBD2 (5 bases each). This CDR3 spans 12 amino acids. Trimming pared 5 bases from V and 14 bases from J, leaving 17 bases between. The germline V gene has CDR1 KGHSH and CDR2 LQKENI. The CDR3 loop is CASSTTGTFLYF. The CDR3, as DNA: TGTGCCAGCTCAACAACCGGGACCTTCTTGTATTTT.